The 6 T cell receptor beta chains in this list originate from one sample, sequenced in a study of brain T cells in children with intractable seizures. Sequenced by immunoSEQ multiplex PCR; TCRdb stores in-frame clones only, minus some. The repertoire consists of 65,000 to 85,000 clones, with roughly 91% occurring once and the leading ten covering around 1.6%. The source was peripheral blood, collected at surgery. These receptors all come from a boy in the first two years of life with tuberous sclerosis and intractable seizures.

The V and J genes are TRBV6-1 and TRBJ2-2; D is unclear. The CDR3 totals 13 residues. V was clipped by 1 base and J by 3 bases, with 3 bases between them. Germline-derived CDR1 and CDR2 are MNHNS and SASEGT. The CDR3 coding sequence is TGTGCCAGCAGTGAAGGTGACACCGGGGAGCTGTTTTTT. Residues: CASSEGDTGELFF.

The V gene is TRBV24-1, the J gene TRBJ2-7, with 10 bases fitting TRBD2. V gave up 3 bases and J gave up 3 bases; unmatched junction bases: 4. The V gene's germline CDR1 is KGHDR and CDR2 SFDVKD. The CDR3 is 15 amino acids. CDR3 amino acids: CATSDPASGGYEQYF. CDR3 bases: TGTGCCACCAGTGATCCGGCTAGCGGGGGCTACGAGCAGTACTTC.

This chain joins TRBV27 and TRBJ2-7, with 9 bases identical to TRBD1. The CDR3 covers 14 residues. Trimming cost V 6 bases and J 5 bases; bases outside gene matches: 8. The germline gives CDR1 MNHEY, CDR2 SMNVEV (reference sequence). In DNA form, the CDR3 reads TGTGCCAGCAGACCCGGGACAGGGTTCAACGAGCAGTACTTC. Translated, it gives CASRPGTGFNEQYF.

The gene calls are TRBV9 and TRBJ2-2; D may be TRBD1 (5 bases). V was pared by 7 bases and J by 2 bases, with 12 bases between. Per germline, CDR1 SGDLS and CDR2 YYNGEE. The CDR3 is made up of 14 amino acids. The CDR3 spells CASSRVYNTGELFF. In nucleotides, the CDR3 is TGTGCCAGCTCCAGGGTTTACAACACCGGGGAGCTGTTTTTT.

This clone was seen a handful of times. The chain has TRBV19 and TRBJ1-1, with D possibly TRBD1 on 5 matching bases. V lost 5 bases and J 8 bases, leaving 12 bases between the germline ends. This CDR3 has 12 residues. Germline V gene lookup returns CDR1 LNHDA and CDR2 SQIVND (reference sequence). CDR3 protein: CASSFRQSEAFF. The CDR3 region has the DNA TGTGCCAGTAGTTTCAGACAGTCAGAAGCTTTCTTT.

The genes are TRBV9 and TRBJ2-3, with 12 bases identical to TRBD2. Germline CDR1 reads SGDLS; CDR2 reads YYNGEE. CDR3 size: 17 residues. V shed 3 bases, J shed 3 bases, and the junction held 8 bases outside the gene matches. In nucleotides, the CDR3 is TGTGCCAGCAGCGGATCAGAACTAGCGGGAGGTACAGATACGCAGTATTTT. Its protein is CASSGSELAGGTDTQYF.